This T cell receptor beta chain emerged from a study of T cells after yellow fever vaccination. On the study more broadly: Low-cell-number fractions were prepared with SMART-Seq v4 Ultra Low Input.

CDR3 length equals 13 residues. Germline assignment: CDR1 SGHRS and CDR2 YFSETQ. The V gene lost 0 bases and the J gene lost 10 bases, with 13 bases spanning the gap. Study-level findings and limits: Bulk-population clonotypes that are abundant could appear as contaminants in FACS-sorted repertoires.

TCRdb reprocessed the 5' RACE reads via MiXCR and lists one record per CDR3 protein. This sample yields approximately 300,000 distinct CDR3 sequences, of which roughly 6.8% are seen a single time; 15% to 20% belongs to the top ten. This clonotype turned up a few times. Its antigen remains unknown. The V and J genes are TRBV5-1 and TRBJ1-1; no clear D. The input for sequencing was PBMCs, taken approximately 40 days after the first yellow fever vaccination. The origin of this receptor is a man aged 18 to 29 who received the YFV17D yellow fever vaccine. The CDR3 region is CASSLAGRSTAFF. Here the CDR3 DNA reads TGCGCCAGCAGCTTGGCCGGGAGGTCTACAGCTTTCTTT.